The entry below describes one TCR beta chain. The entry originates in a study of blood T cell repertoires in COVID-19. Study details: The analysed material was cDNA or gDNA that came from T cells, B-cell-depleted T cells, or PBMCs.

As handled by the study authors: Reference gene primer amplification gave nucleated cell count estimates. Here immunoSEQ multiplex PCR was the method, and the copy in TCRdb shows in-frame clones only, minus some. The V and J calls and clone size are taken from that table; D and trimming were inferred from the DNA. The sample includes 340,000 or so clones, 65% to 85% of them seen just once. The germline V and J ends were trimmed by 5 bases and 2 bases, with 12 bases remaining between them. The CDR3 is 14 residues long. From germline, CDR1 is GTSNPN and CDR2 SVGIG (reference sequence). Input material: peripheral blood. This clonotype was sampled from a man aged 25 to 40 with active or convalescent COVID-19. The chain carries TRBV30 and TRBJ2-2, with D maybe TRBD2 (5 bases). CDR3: CAWEPGRNTGELFF. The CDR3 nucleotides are TGTGCCTGGGAGCCGGGAAGAAACACCGGGGAGCTGTTTTTT.